The rows below give T cell receptor beta chains drawn from one sample of a study of blood T cell repertoires in COVID-19. Produced via immunoSEQ multiplex PCR; TCRdb's table is partial and in-frame only. This table holds about 250,000 clones, 80% to 90% found once. Source material: PBMCs or T cells enriched from blood (not recorded which). The receptors originated from a woman aged 25 to 39 who had recovered from COVID-19. The CDR3 runs from the conserved cysteine through the conserved F or W. The D gene is left open where the match is weak. For some rows the clone size is stated as once, few or many, or as a class when expanded; others skip it.

clone_size j_call d_call v_call cdr3_nt cdr3_aa
- TRBJ1-5 - TRBV2 TGTGCCAGCAGGACCGACGGGATATGGGGAAATCAGCCCCAGCATTTT CASRTDGIWGNQPQHF
- TRBJ1-1 TRBD1 TRBV18 TGTGCCAGCTCACCCAACAGGGGGCAGGACACTGAAGCTTTCTTT CASSPNRGQDTEAFF
- TRBJ1-6 - TRBV6-5 TGTGCCAGCAGTTATGGTCGGGATTCACCCCTCCACTTT CASSYGRDSPLHF
- TRBJ2-6 - TRBV4-2 TGTGCCAGCAGCCAACCGGGGAACTCTGGGGCCAACGTCCTGACTTTC CASSQPGNSGANVLTF
- TRBJ2-5 - TRBV5-6 TGTGCCAGCAGCTTTGACTCCTCGTCTGCAACGAAGACCCAGTACTTC CASSFDSSSATKTQYF
- TRBJ2-1 - TRBV25-1 TGTGCCAGCAGTGAACTTCCTCCTTACAGGGTTGCTGGGAATGAGCAGTTCTTC CASSELPPYRVAGNEQFF
- TRBJ2-5 - TRBV18 TGTGCCAGCTCACCGAACAGGGAAGAGACCCAGTACTTC CASSPNREETQYF
- TRBJ2-6 TRBD1 TRBV10-1 TGCGCCAGCTTCCCGGGACAGGGAGGCCCCGGGGCCAACGTCCTGACTTTC CASFPGQGGPGANVLTF
- TRBJ2-5 TRBD2 TRBV7-6 TGTGCCAGCAGCTCCGTACACTGGACTAGCGGAGGGGAAGAGACCCAGTACTTC CASSSVHWTSGGEETQYF
- TRBJ2-7 - TRBV10-3 TGTGCCATCAGTGAGTCTTCCTCAGACTACTACGAGCAGTACTTC CAISESSSDYYEQYF
- TRBJ1-1 TRBD1 TRBV12-3/TRBV12-4 TGTGCCAGCAGTTTAATCACAGGGGACCTCTTT CASSLITGDLF
- TRBJ1-4 - TRBV27 TGTGCCAGCAGTTCCAGGACAGCAACTAATGAAAAACTGTTTTTT CASSSRTATNEKLFF
- TRBJ2-3 - TRBV5-1 TGCGCCAGCAGTTTATACGGAGATACGCAGTATTTT CASSLYGDTQYF
- TRBJ2-7 TRBD2 TRBV6-2/TRBV6-3 TGTGCCAGCAGTTACGTTAGCGGGAGGGCCCACTCCTACGAGCAGTACTTC CASSYVSGRAHSYEQYF
few TRBJ2-7 - TRBV5-1 TGCGCCAGCAGCTTAGGGTCCGGACAGCGATCCTACGAGCAGTACTTC CASSLGSGQRSYEQYF
once TRBJ2-7 TRBD1 TRBV18 TGTGCCAGCTCACCACTCATAGGACAGGGGTACGAGCAGTACTTC CASSPLIGQGYEQYF
- TRBJ2-5 - TRBV9 TGTGCCAGCAGCGTAGCTGGGGGCAGCAAAGAGACCCAGTACTTC CASSVAGGSKETQYF
once TRBJ2-7 TRBD2 TRBV29-1 TGCAGCGTTGAAACTCGGGGAGGGCCGTACGAGCAGTACTTC CSVETRGGPYEQYF
- TRBJ2-2 TRBD1 TRBV28 TGTGCCAGCAGTCTAGCCGGGACAGTGAACACCGGGGAGCTGTTTTTT CASSLAGTVNTGELFF
- TRBJ2-1 - TRBV28 TGTGCCAGCAGCCGTTACAATGAGCAGTTCTTC CASSRYNEQFF
- TRBJ1-2 - TRBV10-3 TGTGCCATCAGTCGGAGTCTCGACAGCTATGGCTACACCTTC CAISRSLDSYGYTF
- TRBJ1-5 - TRBV18 TGTGCCAGCTCACCGCTGGGAGCCGATCAGCCCCAGCATTTT CASSPLGADQPQHF
- TRBJ1-2 - TRBV28 TGTGCCAGCAGTTTCCCGTCCGAGATTAACTATGGCTACACCTTC CASSFPSEINYGYTF
- TRBJ1-6 TRBD1 TRBV5-1 TGCGCCAGCAGCCCGGACAGGGTGAGATCACCCCTCCACTTT CASSPDRVRSPLHF
- TRBJ1-1 TRBD1 TRBV2 TGTGCCAGCAGGGGGGGACAGGGGACTCTTATGAACACTGAAGCTTTCTTT CASRGGQGTLMNTEAFF
- TRBJ1-4 TRBD1 TRBV18 TGTGCCAGCTCACCCCGGACAGGGGACGAAAAACTGTTTTTT CASSPRTGDEKLFF
- TRBJ1-1 - TRBV7-9 TGTGCCAGCAGCTTAGTGTCCCTGGAGGACGAAGCTTTCTTT CASSLVSLEDEAFF
- TRBJ2-2 TRBD1 TRBV24-1 TGTGCCACCAGTGATCCGACAGGGTCCGGGGAGCTGTTTTTT CATSDPTGSGELFF
- TRBJ1-2 - TRBV3-1/TRBV3-2 TGTGCCAGCAGCCAAGGTGGGGGCAGGGAGAATGGCTACACCTTC CASSQGGGRENGYTF
- TRBJ1-4 - TRBV7-9 TGTGCCAGCAGCCCAAGGGGCCCAACTAATGAAAAACTGTTTTTT CASSPRGPTNEKLFF
many TRBJ2-2 - TRBV7-9 TGTGCCAGCAGCTCAGACACCGGGGAGCTGTTTTTT CASSSDTGELFF
- TRBJ2-5 TRBD1 TRBV6-5 TGTGTCAGCAGGGGGCGGGGTACGGAGACCCAGTACTTC CVSRGRGTETQYF
- TRBJ1-1 - TRBV12-3/TRBV12-4 TGTGCCAGCAGTTTAATAGGACAGAAAGCTTTCTTT CASSLIGQKAFF
- TRBJ2-3 - TRBV5-1 TGCGCCAGCAGAATAGGACAGTCTAGCACAGATACGCAGTATTTT CASRIGQSSTDTQYF
- TRBJ1-2 - TRBV5-6 TGTGCCAGCAGTTCCGGGACTAACTATGGCTACACCTTC CASSSGTNYGYTF
- TRBJ2-7 - TRBV28 TGTGCCAGCAGTTTGGGGGGTCTCGAGCAGTACTTC CASSLGGLEQYF
- TRBJ1-4 - TRBV6-5 TGTGCCAGCAACCTACAGGGTACTAATGAAAAACTGTTTTTT CASNLQGTNEKLFF
- TRBJ1-2 - TRBV6-5 TGTGCCAGCAGTTATGGAGGGGCGGACCACTATGGCTACACCTTC CASSYGGADHYGYTF
- TRBJ1-4 - TRBV7-9 TGTGCCAGCAGCTTATTGGAGGGACCTGAAAAACTGTTTTTT CASSLLEGPEKLFF
- TRBJ1-2 TRBD1 TRBV20-1 TGCAGTGCCACAGGGGACTATGGCTACACCTTC CSATGDYGYTF